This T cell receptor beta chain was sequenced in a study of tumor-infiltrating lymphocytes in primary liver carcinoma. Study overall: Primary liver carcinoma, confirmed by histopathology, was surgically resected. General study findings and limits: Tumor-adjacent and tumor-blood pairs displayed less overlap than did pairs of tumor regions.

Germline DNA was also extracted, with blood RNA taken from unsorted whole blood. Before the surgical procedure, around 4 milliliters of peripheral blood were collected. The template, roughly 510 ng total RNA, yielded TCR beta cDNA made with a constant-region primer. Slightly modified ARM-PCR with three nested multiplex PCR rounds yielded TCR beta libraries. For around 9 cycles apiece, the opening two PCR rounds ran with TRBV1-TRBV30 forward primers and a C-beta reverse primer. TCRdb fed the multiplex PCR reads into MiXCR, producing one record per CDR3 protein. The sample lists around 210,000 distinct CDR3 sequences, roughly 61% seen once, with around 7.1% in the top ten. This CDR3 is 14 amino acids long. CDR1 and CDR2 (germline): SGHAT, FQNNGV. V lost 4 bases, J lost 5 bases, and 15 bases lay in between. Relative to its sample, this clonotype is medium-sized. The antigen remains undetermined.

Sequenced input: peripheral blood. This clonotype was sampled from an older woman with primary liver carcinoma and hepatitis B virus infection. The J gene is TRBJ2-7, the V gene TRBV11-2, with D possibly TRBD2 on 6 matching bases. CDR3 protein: CASSSRLVVDEQYF. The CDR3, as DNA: TGTGCCAGCAGCTCCCGACTAGTGGTGGACGAGCAGTACTTC.